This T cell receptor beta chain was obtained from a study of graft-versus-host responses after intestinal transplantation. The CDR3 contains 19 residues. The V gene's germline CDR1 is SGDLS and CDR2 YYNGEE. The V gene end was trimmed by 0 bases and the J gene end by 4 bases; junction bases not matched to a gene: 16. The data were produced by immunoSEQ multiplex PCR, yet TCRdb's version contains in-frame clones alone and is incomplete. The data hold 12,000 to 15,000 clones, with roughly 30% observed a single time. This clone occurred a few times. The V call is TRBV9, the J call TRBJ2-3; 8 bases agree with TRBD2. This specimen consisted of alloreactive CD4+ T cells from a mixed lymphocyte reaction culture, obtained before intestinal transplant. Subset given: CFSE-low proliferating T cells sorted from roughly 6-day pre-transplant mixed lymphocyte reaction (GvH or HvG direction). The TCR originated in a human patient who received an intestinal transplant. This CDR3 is CASSVGGGRAGAASDTQYF. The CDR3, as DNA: TGTGCCAGCAGCGTAGGGGGGGGCAGAGCGGGAGCGGCTTCAGATACGCAGTATTTT.